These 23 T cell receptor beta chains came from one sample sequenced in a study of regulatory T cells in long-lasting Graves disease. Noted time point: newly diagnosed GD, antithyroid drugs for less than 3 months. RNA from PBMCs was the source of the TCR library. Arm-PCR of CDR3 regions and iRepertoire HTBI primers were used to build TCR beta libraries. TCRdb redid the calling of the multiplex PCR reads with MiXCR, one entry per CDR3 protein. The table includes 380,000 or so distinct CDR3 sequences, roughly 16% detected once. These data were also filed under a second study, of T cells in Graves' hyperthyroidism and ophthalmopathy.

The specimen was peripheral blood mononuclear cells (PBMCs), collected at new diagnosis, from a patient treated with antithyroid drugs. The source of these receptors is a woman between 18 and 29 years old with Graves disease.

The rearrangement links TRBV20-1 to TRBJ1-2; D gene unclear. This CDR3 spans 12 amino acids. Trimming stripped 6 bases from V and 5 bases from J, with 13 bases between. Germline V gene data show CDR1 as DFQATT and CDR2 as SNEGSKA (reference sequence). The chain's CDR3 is CSALGGPYGYTF. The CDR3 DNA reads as TGCAGTGCCCTGGGTGGGCCTTATGGCTACACCTTC.

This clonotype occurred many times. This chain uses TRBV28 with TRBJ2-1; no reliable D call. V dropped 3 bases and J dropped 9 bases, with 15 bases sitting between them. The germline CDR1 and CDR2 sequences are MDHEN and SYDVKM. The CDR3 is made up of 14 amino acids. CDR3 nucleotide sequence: TGTGCCAGCAGTTTTGACCTCGGTACCGCTGAGCAGTTCTTC. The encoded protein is CASSFDLGTAEQFF.

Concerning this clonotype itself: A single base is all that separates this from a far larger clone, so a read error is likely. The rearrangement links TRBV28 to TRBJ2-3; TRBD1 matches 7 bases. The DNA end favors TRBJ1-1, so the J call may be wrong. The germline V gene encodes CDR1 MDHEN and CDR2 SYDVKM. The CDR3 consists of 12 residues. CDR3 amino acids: CDSSTTGAGAFF. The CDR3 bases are TGTGACAGCAGCACAACAGGGGCTGGAGCTTTCTTT.

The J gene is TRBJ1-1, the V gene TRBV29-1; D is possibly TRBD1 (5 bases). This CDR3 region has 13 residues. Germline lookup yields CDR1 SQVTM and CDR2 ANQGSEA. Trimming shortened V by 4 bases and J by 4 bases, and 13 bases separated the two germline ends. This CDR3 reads CSVGGPKGTEAFF. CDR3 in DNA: TGCAGCGTTGGGGGCCCCAAGGGCACTGAAGCTTTCTTT.

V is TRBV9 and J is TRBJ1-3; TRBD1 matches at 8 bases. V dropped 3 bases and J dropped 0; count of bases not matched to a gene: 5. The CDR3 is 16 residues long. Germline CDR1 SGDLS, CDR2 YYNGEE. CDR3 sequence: CASSGAGGNSGNTIYF. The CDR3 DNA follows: TGTGCCAGCAGCGGGGCAGGGGGCAACTCTGGAAACACCATATATTTT.

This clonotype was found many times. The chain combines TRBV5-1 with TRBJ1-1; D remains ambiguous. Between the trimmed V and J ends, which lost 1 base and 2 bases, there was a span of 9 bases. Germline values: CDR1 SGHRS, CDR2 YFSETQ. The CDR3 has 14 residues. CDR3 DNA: TGCGCCAGCAGCTTGATTGCAGAAAACACTGAAGCTTTCTTT. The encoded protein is CASSLIAENTEAFF.

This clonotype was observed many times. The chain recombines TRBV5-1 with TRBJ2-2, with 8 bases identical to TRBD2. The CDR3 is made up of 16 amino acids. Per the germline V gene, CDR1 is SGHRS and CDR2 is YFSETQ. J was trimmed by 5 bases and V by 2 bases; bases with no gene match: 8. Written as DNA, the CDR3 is TGCGCCAGCAGCTTCTCGGCCAGCGGGAGTACCGGGGAGCTGTTTTTT. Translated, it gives CASSFSASGSTGELFF.

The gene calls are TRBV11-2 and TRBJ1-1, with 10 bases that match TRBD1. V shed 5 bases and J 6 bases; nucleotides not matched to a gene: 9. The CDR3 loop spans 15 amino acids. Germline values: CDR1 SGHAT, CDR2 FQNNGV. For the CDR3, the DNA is TGTGCCAGCAGCCAAGAAGGGACAGGGGCAGCTGAAGCTTTCTTT. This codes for CASSQEGTGAAEAFF.

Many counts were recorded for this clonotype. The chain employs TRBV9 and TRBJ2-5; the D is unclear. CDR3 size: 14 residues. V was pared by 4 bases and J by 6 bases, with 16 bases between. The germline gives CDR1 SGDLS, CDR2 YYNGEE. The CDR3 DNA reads TGTGCCAGCAGCCCCATCTCTCTGGGCCAGACCCAGTACTTC. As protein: CASSPISLGQTQYF.

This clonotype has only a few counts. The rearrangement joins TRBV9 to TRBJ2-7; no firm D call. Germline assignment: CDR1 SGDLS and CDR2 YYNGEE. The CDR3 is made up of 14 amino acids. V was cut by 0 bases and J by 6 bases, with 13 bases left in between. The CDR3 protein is CASSVGTPSLEQYF. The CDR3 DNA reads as TGTGCCAGCAGCGTAGGAACCCCCTCCCTCGAGCAGTACTTC. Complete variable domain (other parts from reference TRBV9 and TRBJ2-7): DSGVTQTPKHLITATGQRVTLRCSPRSGDLSVYWYQQSLDQGLQFLIQYYNGEERAKGNILERFSAQQFPDLHSELNLSSLELGDSALYFCASSVGTPSLEQYFGPGTRLTVT.

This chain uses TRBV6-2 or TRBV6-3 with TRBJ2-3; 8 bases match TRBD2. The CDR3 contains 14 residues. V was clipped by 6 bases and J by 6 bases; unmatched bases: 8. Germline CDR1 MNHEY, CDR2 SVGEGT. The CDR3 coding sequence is TGTGCCAGCAGCAAAAGCGGGAGTTCGGATACGCAGTATTTT. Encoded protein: CASSKSGSSDTQYF.

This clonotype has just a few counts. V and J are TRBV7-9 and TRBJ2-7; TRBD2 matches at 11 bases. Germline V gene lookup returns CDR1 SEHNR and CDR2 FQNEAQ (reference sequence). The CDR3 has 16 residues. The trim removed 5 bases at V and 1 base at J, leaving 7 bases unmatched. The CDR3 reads CASSGTSGTPSYEQYF. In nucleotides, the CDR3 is TGTGCCAGCAGCGGGACTAGCGGAACACCTTCCTACGAGCAGTACTTC.

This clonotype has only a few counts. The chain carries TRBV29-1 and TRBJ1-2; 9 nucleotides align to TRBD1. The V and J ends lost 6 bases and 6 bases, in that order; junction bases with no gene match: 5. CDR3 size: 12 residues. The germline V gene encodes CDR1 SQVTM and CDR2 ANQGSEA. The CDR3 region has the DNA TGCAGCGTCCAGGGACAGGGAAATGGCTACACCTTC. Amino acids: CSVQGQGNGYTF.

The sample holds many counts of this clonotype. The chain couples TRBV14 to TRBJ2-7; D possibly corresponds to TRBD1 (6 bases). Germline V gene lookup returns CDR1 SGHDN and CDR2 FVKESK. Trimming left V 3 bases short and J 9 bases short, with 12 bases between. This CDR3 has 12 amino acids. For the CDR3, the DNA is TGTGCCAGCAGCCAGACGGACAGCCGGCAGTACTTC. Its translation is CASSQTDSRQYF.

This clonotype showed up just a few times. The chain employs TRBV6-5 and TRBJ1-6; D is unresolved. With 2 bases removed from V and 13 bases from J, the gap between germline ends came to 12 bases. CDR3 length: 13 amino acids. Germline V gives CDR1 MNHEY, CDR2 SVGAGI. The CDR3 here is CASSYLGNLPLHF. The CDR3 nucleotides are TGTGCCAGCAGTTACCTTGGAAATCTCCCCCTCCACTTT.

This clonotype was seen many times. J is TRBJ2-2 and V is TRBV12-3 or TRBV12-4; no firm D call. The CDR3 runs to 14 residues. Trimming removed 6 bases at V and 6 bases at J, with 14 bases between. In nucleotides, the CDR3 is TGTGCCAGCAGCTCACTCCTGGGATCCGGGGAGCTGTTTTTT. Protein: CASSSLLGSGELFF.

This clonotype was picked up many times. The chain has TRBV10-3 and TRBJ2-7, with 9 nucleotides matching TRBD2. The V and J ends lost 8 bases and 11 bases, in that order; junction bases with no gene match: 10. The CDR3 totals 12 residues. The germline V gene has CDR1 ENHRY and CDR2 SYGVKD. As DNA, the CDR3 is TGTGCCATCGGCCCGGTAGCGGGAGAAGAGTACTTC. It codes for CAIGPVAGEEYF.

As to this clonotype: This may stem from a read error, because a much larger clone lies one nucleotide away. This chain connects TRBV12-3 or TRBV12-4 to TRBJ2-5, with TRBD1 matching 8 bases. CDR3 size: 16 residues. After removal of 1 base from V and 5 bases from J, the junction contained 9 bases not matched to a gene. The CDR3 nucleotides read TGTGCCAGCAGTTTAGGGTCTGGACAGGGACGGGAGACCCAGTACTTC. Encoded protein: CASSLGSGQGRETQYF.

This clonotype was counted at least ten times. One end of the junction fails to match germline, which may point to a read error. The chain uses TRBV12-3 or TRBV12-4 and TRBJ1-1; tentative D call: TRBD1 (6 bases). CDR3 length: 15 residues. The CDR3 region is CASSLGGTMNTEAFF. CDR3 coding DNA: TGTGCCAGCAGCTTAGGGGGGACGATGAACACTGAAGCTTTCTTT.

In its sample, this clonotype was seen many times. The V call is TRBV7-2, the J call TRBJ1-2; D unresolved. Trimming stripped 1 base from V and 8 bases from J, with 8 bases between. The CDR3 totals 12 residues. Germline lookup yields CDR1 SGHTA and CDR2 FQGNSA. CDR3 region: CASSLEAGGYTF. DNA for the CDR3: TGTGCCAGCAGCTTAGAGGCAGGAGGCTACACCTTC.

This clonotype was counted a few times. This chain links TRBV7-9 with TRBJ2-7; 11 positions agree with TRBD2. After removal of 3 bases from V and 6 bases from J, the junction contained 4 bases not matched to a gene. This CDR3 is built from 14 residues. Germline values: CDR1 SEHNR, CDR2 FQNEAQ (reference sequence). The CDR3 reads CASSLGLAALEQYF. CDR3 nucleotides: TGTGCCAGCAGCTTGGGACTAGCGGCACTCGAGCAGTACTTC. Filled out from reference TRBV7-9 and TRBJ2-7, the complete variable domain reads DTGVSQNPRHKITKRGQNVTFRCDPISEHNRLYWYRQTLGQGPEFLTYFQNEAQLEKSRLLSDRFSAERPKGSFSTLEIQRTEQGDSAMYLCASSLGLAALEQYFGPGTRLTVT.

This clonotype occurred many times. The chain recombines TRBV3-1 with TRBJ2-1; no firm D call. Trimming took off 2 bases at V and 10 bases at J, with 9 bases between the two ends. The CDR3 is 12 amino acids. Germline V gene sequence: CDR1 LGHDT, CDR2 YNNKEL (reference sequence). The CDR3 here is CASSQLREEQFF. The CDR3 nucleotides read TGTGCCAGCAGCCAATTAAGAGAAGAGCAGTTCTTC.

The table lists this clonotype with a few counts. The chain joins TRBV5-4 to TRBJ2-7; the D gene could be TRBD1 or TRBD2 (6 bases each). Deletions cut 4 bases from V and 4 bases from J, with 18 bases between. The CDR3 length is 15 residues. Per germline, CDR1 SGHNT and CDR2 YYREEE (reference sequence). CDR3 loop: CASSASRGGRYEQYF. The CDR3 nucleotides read TGTGCCAGCAGCGCGAGCAGGGGAGGACGTTACGAGCAGTACTTC.